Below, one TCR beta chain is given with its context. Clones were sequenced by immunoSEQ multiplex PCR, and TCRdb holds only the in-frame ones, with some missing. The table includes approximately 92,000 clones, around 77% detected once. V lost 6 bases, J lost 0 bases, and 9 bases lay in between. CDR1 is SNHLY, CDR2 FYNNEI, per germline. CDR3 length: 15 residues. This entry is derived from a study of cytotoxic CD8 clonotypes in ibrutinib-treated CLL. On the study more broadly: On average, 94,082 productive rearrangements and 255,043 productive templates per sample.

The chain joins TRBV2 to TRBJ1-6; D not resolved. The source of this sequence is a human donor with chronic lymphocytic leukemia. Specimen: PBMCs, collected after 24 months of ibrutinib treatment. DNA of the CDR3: TGTGCCAGCAGAGATCAAAGCTCCTATAATTCACCCCTCCACTTT. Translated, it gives CASRDQSSYNSPLHF.